The sequence of this T cell receptor (beta chain) was determined in a study of blood T cell repertoires in COVID-19. Sequenced by immunoSEQ multiplex PCR; TCRdb stores in-frame clones only, minus some. The repertoire holds 200,000 to 250,000 clones, with around nine tenths as singletons. The sequenced sample was peripheral blood. This TCR was recovered from a woman aged 60-70 years with acute or convalescent COVID-19.

The CDR3 loop is CASTHQGYTGELFF. In DNA form, the CDR3 reads TGTGCCAGCACCCATCAGGGATACACCGGGGAGCTGTTTTTT. The rearrangement links TRBV14 to TRBJ2-2, with a possible D match to TRBD1 (5 bases). Germline CDR1 reads SGHDN; CDR2 reads FVKESK. V was shortened by 7 bases and J by 3 bases, with 12 bases between the two germline ends. This CDR3 spans 14 amino acids.